What follows is one T cell receptor beta chain and its context. The data are from a study of T-cell reconstitution after alpha-beta-depleted transplantation in children. Unique molecular identifiers featured in how the TCRbeta library was prepared. TCRdb fed the PCR reads into MiXCR, producing one record per CDR3 protein. Here the sample spans 400,000 to 500,000 distinct CDR3 sequences, roughly 11% being singletons. The ends were cut back, 6 bases at V and 3 bases at J, with 12 bases in the middle. Germline V gives CDR1 DFQATT, CDR2 SNEGSKA (reference sequence). This CDR3 is 13 amino acids long. Specimen: PBMCs from the stem cell graft donor, collected from the stem cell graft. This receptor was obtained from a human donor who donated a stem cell graft to a child with acute myeloid leukemia. The chain couples TRBV20-1 to TRBJ2-4; D may be TRBD1 (6 bases). As DNA, the CDR3 is TGCAGTGCCGCGGAAGGGGGCAAAAACATTCAGTACTTC. Its protein product is CSAAEGGKNIQYF.